This T cell receptor beta chain derives from a study of vaccination and CD4 T cells after COVID-19. Study information: Blood was drawn a median around 70 days post second dose, range 14 to 241. Post-vaccination sampling time points for a few convalescent patients were day 14 and days 161 to 241.

The time point: late sampling 161 to 241 days after vaccination in three convalescent patients. Treatment given: approximately 10-day PBMC culture with coronavirus spike peptide pools or control peptides (ViraFEST assay). Before TCRs were sequenced, ViraFEST expanded antigen-specific T cells with peptide pools. There are a few counts of this clonotype. The antigen remains unidentified. The assay that was used to sequence DNA from cultured CD4+ T cells was the Oncomine TCR Beta short-read assay. TCRdb used MiXCR to reprocess the PCR reads, holding one entry per CDR3 protein. This sample has around 15,000 distinct CDR3 sequences; under 55% occur once, and the top ten carry roughly 16%. CDR1 is SGHTA and CDR2 is FQGTGA in the germline V gene. The germline V and J ends were trimmed by 5 bases and 11 bases, with 13 bases remaining between them. This CDR3 region has 12 residues.

This rearrangement joins TRBV7-3 to TRBJ2-1; D unresolved. This clonotype originated in a human donor who had recovered from COVID-19. Sequenced material: CD4+ T cells from blood, cultured in vitro, taken about 7 months after SARS-CoV-2 vaccination. CDR3 nucleotides: TGTGCCAGCAGCCAAACTGAACTAAAGCAGTTCTTC. It is translated as CASSQTELKQFF.